A single sample is the source of the 9 T cell receptor beta chains below, sequenced in a study of shared clonotypes between healthy human individuals. TCRdb's copy holds only in-frame clones and misses some; the assay was immunoSEQ multiplex PCR. Among about 2.4 million clones, roughly 92% were seen once, and the ten largest hold roughly 0.15%. Sequenced input: naive CD4+ T cells sorted from blood. Sample subset: CD45RA+ positively selected. Every receptor here comes from a young man in good health.

The rearrangement links TRBV5-1 to TRBJ2-5, with 7 bases aligning to TRBD2. CDR3 length: 14 amino acids. Germline-derived CDR1 and CDR2 are SGHRS and YFSETQ. The J segment lost 2 bases and the V segment lost 4 bases, leaving 5 bases of the junction unmatched. CDR3 sequence (DNA): TGCGCCAGCAGCGAGGAGGGAGGGCAAGAGACCCAGTACTTC. Encoded protein: CASSEEGGQETQYF.

The rearrangement joins TRBV6-1 to TRBJ2-3, with D tentatively TRBD1 (6 bases). The V gene's germline CDR1 is MNHNS and CDR2 SASEGT. Between the trimmed V and J ends, which lost 10 bases and 0 bases, there was a span of 11 bases. There are 13 residues in the CDR3. CDR3 in DNA: TGTGCCAACAGGGTGGGAAGCACAGATACGCAGTATTTT. Translated: CANRVGSTDTQYF.

This sequence joins TRBV7-2 and TRBJ2-1; D perhaps matches TRBD2 (5 bases). This CDR3 has 14 residues. Trimming took off 5 bases at V and 4 bases at J, with 12 bases between the two ends. The germline V gene has CDR1 SGHTA and CDR2 FQGNSA. CDR3 region: CASSQTPGYNEQFF. CDR3 nucleotides: TGTGCCAGCAGCCAGACCCCGGGGTACAATGAGCAGTTCTTC.

This chain links TRBV6-6 with TRBJ1-1; possible D gene TRBD1, 5 bases. Germline CDR1 reads MNHNY; CDR2 reads SVGAGI (reference sequence). V gave up 7 bases and J gave up 3 bases, with 15 bases separating them. CDR3 size: 14 residues. The CDR3 nucleotides read TGTGCCAGCACTTCGGGGGGTGGTGACACTGAAGCTTTCTTT. It encodes CASTSGGGDTEAFF.

This chain's CDR3 is CASRADRTNEAFF. CDR3 nucleotide sequence: TGTGCCAGCAGGGCAGACAGGACGAACGAAGCTTTCTTT. The chain couples TRBV2 to TRBJ1-1; maybe TRBD1 (6 bases). Germline-derived CDR1 and CDR2 are SNHLY and FYNNEI. CDR3 length: 13 residues. V gave up 6 bases and J gave up 8 bases, with 16 bases separating them.

The chain recombines TRBV5-4 with TRBJ1-2, with D possibly being TRBD1 (6 bases). The germline V gene has CDR1 SGHNT and CDR2 YYREEE (reference sequence). V was cut by 0 bases and J by 0 bases, with 9 bases left in between. The CDR3 has 15 residues. CDR3: CASSLGTAPNYGYTF. The CDR3 DNA follows: TGTGCCAGCAGCTTGGGGACAGCTCCTAACTATGGCTACACCTTC.

Only one count was recorded for this clone. This chain connects TRBV19 to TRBJ1-1, with D unresolved. The CDR3 is 14 residues long. Germline loops: CDR1 LNHDA, CDR2 SQIVND (reference sequence). V was cut by 7 bases and J by 5 bases, with 17 bases left in between. The CDR3 coding sequence is TGTGCCAGTACCCTCGTAGGATTGGGGACTGAAGCTTTCTTT. It specifies CASTLVGLGTEAFF.

CDR3 amino acids: CASSLAFGAASYNEQFF. DNA of the CDR3: TGTGCCAGCAGCTTAGCGTTCGGTGCAGCCAGCTACAATGAGCAGTTCTTC. This rearrangement joins TRBV7-9 to TRBJ2-1; D not certain. Trimming shortened V by 0 bases and J by 3 bases, and 15 bases separated the two germline ends. Germline values: CDR1 SEHNR, CDR2 FQNEAQ (reference sequence). The CDR3 sequence is 17 residues long.

The rearrangement joins TRBV5-4 to TRBJ2-7; tentative D call: TRBD1 (5 bases). The CDR3 sequence is 15 residues long. V lost 0 bases to trimming and J lost 2 bases, with 12 bases between them. CDR1 is SGHNT and CDR2 is YYREEE in the germline V gene (reference sequence). This CDR3 reads CASSLGQGSAYEQYF. In nucleotides, the CDR3 is TGTGCCAGCAGCTTGGGTCAGGGATCAGCCTACGAGCAGTACTTC.